The clone carrying this TCR beta chain was detected many times. The antigen is not known. This sample is part of a study of CD8 T cells in ankylosing spondylitis. Study results and caveats: Significant enrichment of disease-linked clones was reportedly seen in matched ankylosing spondylitis synovial fluid. Earlier literature documents some of the motif variants in reactive arthritis synovial fluid and blood. CD8+ by phenotype, disease-linked clones were relatively rare in peripheral blood. About 8 highly homologous variants made up a TCR beta motif that seemed to typify ankylosing spondylitis blood.

Trimming pared 0 bases from V and 6 bases from J, leaving 12 bases between. The germline V gene encodes CDR1 DFQATT and CDR2 SNEGSKA (reference sequence). This CDR3 contains 14 residues. Making the TCR beta libraries involved quantitative 5'-RACE with molecular barcodes. TCRdb called the 5' RACE reads again in MiXCR, with one record for every CDR3 protein. Found here are around 540,000 distinct CDR3 sequences, roughly 13% of them singletons; the top ten hold about 6.5%. J is TRBJ2-1 and V is TRBV20-1, with D possibly being TRBD2 (5 bases). The sample consisted of blood, either unsorted or a sorted T cell fraction (not recorded which). The receptor was isolated from a male donor with ankylosing spondylitis. This CDR3 is CSARDWSSFNEQFF. CDR3 bases: TGCAGTGCTAGAGATTGGTCTAGCTTCAATGAGCAGTTCTTC.